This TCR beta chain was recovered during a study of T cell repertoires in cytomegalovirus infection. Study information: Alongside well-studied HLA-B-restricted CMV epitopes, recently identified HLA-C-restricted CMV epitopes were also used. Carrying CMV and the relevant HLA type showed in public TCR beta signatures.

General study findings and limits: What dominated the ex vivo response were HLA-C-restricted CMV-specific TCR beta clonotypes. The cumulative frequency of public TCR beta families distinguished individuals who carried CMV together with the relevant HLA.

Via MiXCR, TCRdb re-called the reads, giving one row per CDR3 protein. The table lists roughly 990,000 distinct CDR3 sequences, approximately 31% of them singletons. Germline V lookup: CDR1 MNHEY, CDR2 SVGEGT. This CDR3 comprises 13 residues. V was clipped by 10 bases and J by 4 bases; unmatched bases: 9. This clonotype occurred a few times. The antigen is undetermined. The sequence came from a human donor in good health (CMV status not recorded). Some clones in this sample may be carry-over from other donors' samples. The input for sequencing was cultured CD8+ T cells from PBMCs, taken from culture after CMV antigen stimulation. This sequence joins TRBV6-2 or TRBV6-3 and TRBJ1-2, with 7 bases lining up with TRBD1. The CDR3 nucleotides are TGTGCCACCGGACAGGACCGTACCTATGGCTACACCTTC. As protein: CATGQDRTYGYTF.